The 26 T cell receptor beta chains below were found in one sample sequenced in a study of CD8 T cells in Susac syndrome. When the RNA was reverse transcribed, random hexamers were used with an input of roughly 0.45 to 1 ug. One entry per CDR3 protein results from TCRdb running MiXCR on the immunoSEQ multiplex PCR reads. The sample lists a few hundred thousand distinct CDR3 sequences, about 88% occurring once. Specimen: CD8+ T cells from PBMCs. The receptors come from a human donor with multiple sclerosis.

J is TRBJ2-1 and V is TRBV19; 8 nucleotides align to TRBD1. V was clipped by 5 bases and J by 6 bases; unmatched bases: 12. Germline V gene lookup returns CDR1 LNHDA and CDR2 SQIVND (reference sequence). This CDR3 contains 16 residues. Here the CDR3 reads CASSPLWGQEVNEQFF. The CDR3 DNA follows: TGTGCCAGTAGTCCCCTCTGGGGACAGGAGGTCAATGAGCAGTTCTTC.

As for this clonotype: The junction does not match germline at one end; this may be a read error. The V and J genes are TRBV27 and TRBJ2-4, with 14 bases lining up with TRBD2. Germline CDR1 and CDR2: MNHEY and SMNVEV (reference sequence). The CDR3 is made up of 16 amino acids. CDR3 DNA sequence: TGTGCCAGCAGTTTATCCCGGACTAGCGGGAGGCCTACTGAGCACTTC. Translating it yields CASSLSRTSGRPTEHF.

J is TRBJ1-5 and V is TRBV6-6, with a tentative D call TRBD1 (5 bases). CDR1 and CDR2 from the germline V gene are MNHNY and SVGAGI (reference sequence). Trimming pared 6 bases from V and 7 bases from J, leaving 16 bases between. CDR3 length equals 14 residues. CDR3 coding DNA: TGTGCCAGCAGGCAACCAGGGTTTGGGCAGCCCCAGCATTTT. It codes for CASRQPGFGQPQHF.

The rearrangement links TRBV7-6 to TRBJ2-5, with D tentatively TRBD1 (5 bases). CDR3 length: 15 amino acids. V was shortened by 2 bases and J by 7 bases, with 17 bases between the two germline ends. Germline lookup yields CDR1 SGHVS and CDR2 FNYEAQ. CDR3 protein: CASSLLLGAPGTQYF. The DNA of the CDR3 is TGTGCCAGCAGCTTATTATTAGGGGCCCCTGGGACCCAGTACTTC.

The V call is TRBV19, the J call TRBJ1-6; D is ambiguous. The CDR3 has 16 residues. Germline assignment: CDR1 LNHDA and CDR2 SQIVND (reference sequence). Trimming left V 5 bases short and J 7 bases short, with 18 bases between. The CDR3 DNA reads as TGTGCCAGTAGTCGATCCAGGTTTGATCCCAATTCACCCCTCCACTTT. This gives the protein CASSRSRFDPNSPLHF. The full variable domain, rest sourced from reference TRBV19 and TRBJ1-6, is DGGITQSPKYLFRKEGQNVTLSCEQNLNHDAMYWYRQDPGQGLRLIYYSQIVNDFQKGDIAEGYSVSREKKESFPLTVTSAQKNPTAFYLCASSRSRFDPNSPLHFGNGTRLTVT.

The CDR3 here is CSVERLTSSYNEQFF. The CDR3 DNA reads as TGCAGCGTTGAGAGACTAACGAGCTCCTACAATGAGCAGTTCTTC. The V call is TRBV29-1, the J call TRBJ2-1; a possible D gene is TRBD2 (5 bases). This CDR3 spans 15 amino acids. Trimming pared 3 bases from V and 0 bases from J, leaving 12 bases between. CDR1 and CDR2 from the germline V gene are SQVTM and ANQGSEA.

On this clonotype itself: Likely a read error: the CDR3 ends without its conserved phenylalanine or tryptophan. The chain links TRBV25-1 to TRBJ2-1; D call uncertain. V was trimmed by 3 bases and J by 8 bases, leaving 20 bases between them. The CDR3 extends over 16 amino acids. Germline V gives CDR1 MGHDK, CDR2 SYGVNS. The DNA for the CDR3 is TGTGCCAGCAGTGACCAAAAAGAAGCCATACGCGATGAGCAGTTCCTC. This translates into CASSDQKEAIRDEQFL.

The genes are TRBV19 and TRBJ2-5; tentatively, D is TRBD1 or TRBD2 (5 bases each). Germline assignment: CDR1 LNHDA and CDR2 SQIVND (reference sequence). The CDR3 is 13 amino acids. Trimming stripped 11 bases from V and 2 bases from J, with 15 bases between. The DNA of the CDR3 is TGTGCCGCTAGTTCCGGGGCACAAGAGACCCAGTACTTC. Its protein is CAASSGAQETQYF.

This clonotype was counted between two and nine times. J is TRBJ2-7 and V is TRBV4-1; 8 bases match TRBD2. There are 15 residues in the CDR3. V lost 1 base, J lost 2 bases, and 4 bases stayed unmatched. The germline CDR1 and CDR2 sequences are MGHRA and YSYEKL. This chain's CDR3 is CASSQVAAGAYEQYF. DNA of the CDR3: TGCGCCAGCAGCCAAGTTGCAGCGGGAGCCTACGAGCAGTACTTC.

The chain joins TRBV7-9 to TRBJ1-1, with D unresolved. The CDR3 covers 10 residues. Germline-derived CDR1 and CDR2 are SEHNR and FQNEAQ (reference sequence). The V gene lost 1 base and the J gene lost 9 bases, with 3 bases spanning the gap. In DNA form, the CDR3 reads TGTGCCAGCAGCTTAGATAAAGCTTTCTTT. This encodes CASSLDKAFF.

This clonotype was found a few times. This chain joins TRBV3-1 and TRBJ2-1; D is ambiguous. Germline V gives CDR1 LGHDT, CDR2 YNNKEL (reference sequence). The CDR3 is 13 residues long. V was pared by 4 bases and J by 4 bases, with 8 bases between. The CDR3 spells CASSPDLYNEQFF. The CDR3 DNA reads TGTGCCAGCAGCCCGGACCTATACAATGAGCAGTTCTTC.

The genes are TRBV27 and TRBJ2-1; D is tentatively TRBD1 or TRBD2 (6 bases each). The V end was cut by 5 bases, the J end by 0 bases, with 17 bases between. Germline loops: CDR1 MNHEY, CDR2 SMNVEV (reference sequence). The CDR3 consists of 17 residues. The CDR3 reads CASSRGLALSSYNEQFF. The CDR3 DNA follows: TGTGCCAGCAGTCGGGGGCTAGCGCTGAGCTCCTACAATGAGCAGTTCTTC.

The chain has TRBV10-3 and TRBJ2-2; TRBD2 matches 12 bases. V lost 4 bases and J lost 1; bases outside the gene matches: 1. This CDR3 has 16 residues. Germline assignment: CDR1 ENHRY and CDR2 SYGVKD. The CDR3 coding sequence is TGTGCCATCAGTGGGGGACTAGCGGGGAACACCGGGGAGCTGTTTTTT. Amino acids: CAISGGLAGNTGELFF.

This rearrangement joins TRBV7-2 to TRBJ2-7; 13 nucleotides align to TRBD2. V was pared by 5 bases and J by 2 bases, with 3 bases of the junction left unmatched. This CDR3 is 15 amino acids long. Germline V gives CDR1 SGHTA, CDR2 FQGNSA. The CDR3 coding sequence is TGTGCCAGCAGCATGGGACTAGCGGGACCCTACGAGCAGTACTTC. Amino acid sequence: CASSMGLAGPYEQYF.

V gene TRBV6-5 combines with J gene TRBJ2-1; D is undetermined. This CDR3 comprises 16 residues. The germline V and J ends were trimmed by 4 bases and 3 bases, with 16 bases remaining between them. Germline V lookup: CDR1 MNHEY, CDR2 SVGAGI. The DNA of the CDR3 is TGTGCCAGCAGTTTGGCCCTAGAAGGTTTCTACAATGAGCAGTTCTTC. Protein product: CASSLALEGFYNEQFF.

The chain is built from TRBV28 and TRBJ2-1; no reliable D call. Trimming removed 6 bases at V and 0 bases at J, with 9 bases between. Germline assignment: CDR1 MDHEN and CDR2 SYDVKM. CDR3 length: 14 amino acids. CDR3 bases: TGTGCCAGCAGGCCAGATTACTCCTACAATGAGCAGTTCTTC. Translated, it gives CASRPDYSYNEQFF.

To note about this clonotype: The junction departs from germline at one end; a sequencing error may be responsible. This chain links TRBV7-8 with TRBJ1-5; 7 nucleotides match TRBD1. The germline V gene has CDR1 SGHVS and CDR2 FQNEAQ. The CDR3 contains 16 residues. The CDR3, as DNA: TGTGCCAGCAGCTTAGGAACAGGGGCGGGCAATCACCCCCAGCATTTT. Protein sequence: CASSLGTGAGNHPQHF.

This sequence joins TRBV2 and TRBJ1-2; no clear D gene. Germline-derived CDR1 and CDR2 are SNHLY and FYNNEI. The CDR3 runs 10 residues. V lost 6 bases and J 8 bases, leaving 7 bases between the germline ends. The CDR3 DNA reads as TGTGCCAGCAGGGGCACGGGCTACACCTTC. Amino acid sequence: CASRGTGYTF.

V and J are TRBV29-1 and TRBJ1-4; 9 positions agree with TRBD1. CDR3 length: 13 amino acids. J lost 7 bases, V lost 7 bases, and 7 bases had no gene match. From germline, CDR1 is SQVTM and CDR2 ANQGSEA. The CDR3 spells CSAVRDRAEKLFF. In nucleotides, the CDR3 is TGCAGCGCTGTCCGGGACAGGGCTGAAAAACTGTTTTTT.

The chain carries TRBV2 and TRBJ1-5, with 9 nucleotides matching TRBD1. CDR3 length equals 17 residues. Germline V gene sequence: CDR1 SNHLY, CDR2 FYNNEI. The ends lost 5 bases at V and 4 bases at J; junction bases unmatched: 12. CDR3 residues: CASSHSPTGGGNQPQHF. For the CDR3, the DNA is TGTGCCAGCAGTCACTCCCCGACAGGGGGAGGGAATCAGCCCCAGCATTTT. Combining the CDR3 with reference TRBV2 and TRBJ1-5 gives the whole variable domain EPEVTQTPSHQVTQMGQEVILRCVPISNHLYFYWYRQILGQKVEFLVSFYNNEISEKSEIFDDQFSVERPDGSNFTLKIRSTKLEDSAMYFCASSHSPTGGGNQPQHFGDGTRLSIL.

V usage is TRBV7-2 and J usage is TRBJ2-5, with 12 positions matching TRBD2. From germline, CDR1 is SGHTA and CDR2 FQGNSA. Unmatched junction bases numbered 7, after V lost 6 bases and J lost 5 bases. CDR3 size: 15 residues. The CDR3, as DNA: TGTGCCAGCAGTGGGGGGACTAGCGGGTTGGAGACCCAGTACTTC. This codes for CASSGGTSGLETQYF.

The V call is TRBV4-1, the J call TRBJ2-1; D ambiguous. The V gene's germline CDR1 is MGHRA and CDR2 YSYEKL. The CDR3 loop spans 13 amino acids. V was trimmed by 3 bases and J by 7 bases, leaving 10 bases between them. The CDR3, as DNA: TGCGCCAGCAGCCACCCTGGCCGGAATGAGCAGTTCTTC. Its protein product is CASSHPGRNEQFF.

The rearrangement uses TRBV20-1 and TRBJ2-5; tentatively, D is TRBD2 (5 bases). V was shortened by 5 bases and J by 5 bases, with 24 bases between the two germline ends. CDR1 and CDR2 (germline): DFQATT, SNEGSKA (reference sequence). The CDR3 is made up of 16 amino acids. The DNA for the CDR3 is TGCAGTGCTGTACCTTTATGGAGGATCTTCTGGGAGACCCAGTACTTC. Translating it yields CSAVPLWRIFWETQYF.

The chain joins TRBV5-1 to TRBJ2-2; D remains unclear. Germline V gene lookup returns CDR1 SGHRS and CDR2 YFSETQ. Trimming shortened V by 3 bases and J by 7 bases, and 7 bases separated the two germline ends. This CDR3 has 12 residues. CDR3 amino acids: CASSSQDGELFF. The DNA for the CDR3 is TGCGCCAGCAGCTCCCAAGACGGGGAGCTGTTTTTT.

This clonotype was recorded only once. The V and J genes are TRBV7-9 and TRBJ1-4; no definite D call. Germline CDR1 is SEHNR and CDR2 is FQNEAQ (reference sequence). Trimming cost V 5 bases and J 8 bases, with 21 bases left between them. CDR3 length: 16 amino acids. The CDR3 DNA is TGTGCCAGCAGCCCCCCGATTGGGGAGGGCTACGAAAAACTGTTTTTT. As protein: CASSPPIGEGYEKLFF.

The chain joins TRBV9 to TRBJ2-7; 11 nucleotides line up with TRBD2. Germline lookup yields CDR1 SGDLS and CDR2 YYNGEE. Trimming at V came to 3 bases and at J to 3 bases, leaving 8 bases not matched to a gene. There are 16 residues in the CDR3. DNA for the CDR3: TGTGCCAGCAGCGCCTCCGGACTAGCGGGTCGCTACGAGCAGTACTTC. It yields the protein CASSASGLAGRYEQYF.